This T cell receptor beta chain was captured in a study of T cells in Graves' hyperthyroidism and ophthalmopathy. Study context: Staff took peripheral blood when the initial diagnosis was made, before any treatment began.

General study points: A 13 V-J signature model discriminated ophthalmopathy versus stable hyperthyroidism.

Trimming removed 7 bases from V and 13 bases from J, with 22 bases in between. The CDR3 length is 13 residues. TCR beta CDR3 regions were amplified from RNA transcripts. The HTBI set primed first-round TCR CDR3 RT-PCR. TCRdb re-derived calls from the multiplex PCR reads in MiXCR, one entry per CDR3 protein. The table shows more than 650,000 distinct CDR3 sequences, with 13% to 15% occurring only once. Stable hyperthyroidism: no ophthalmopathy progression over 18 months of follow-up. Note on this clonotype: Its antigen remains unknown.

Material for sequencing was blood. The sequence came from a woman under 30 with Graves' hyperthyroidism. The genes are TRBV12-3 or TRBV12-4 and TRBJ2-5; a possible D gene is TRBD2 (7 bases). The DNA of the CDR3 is TGTGCCAGCACCGTAGGGGGAGGGGGACATTTGTACTTC. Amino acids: CASTVGGGGHLYF.